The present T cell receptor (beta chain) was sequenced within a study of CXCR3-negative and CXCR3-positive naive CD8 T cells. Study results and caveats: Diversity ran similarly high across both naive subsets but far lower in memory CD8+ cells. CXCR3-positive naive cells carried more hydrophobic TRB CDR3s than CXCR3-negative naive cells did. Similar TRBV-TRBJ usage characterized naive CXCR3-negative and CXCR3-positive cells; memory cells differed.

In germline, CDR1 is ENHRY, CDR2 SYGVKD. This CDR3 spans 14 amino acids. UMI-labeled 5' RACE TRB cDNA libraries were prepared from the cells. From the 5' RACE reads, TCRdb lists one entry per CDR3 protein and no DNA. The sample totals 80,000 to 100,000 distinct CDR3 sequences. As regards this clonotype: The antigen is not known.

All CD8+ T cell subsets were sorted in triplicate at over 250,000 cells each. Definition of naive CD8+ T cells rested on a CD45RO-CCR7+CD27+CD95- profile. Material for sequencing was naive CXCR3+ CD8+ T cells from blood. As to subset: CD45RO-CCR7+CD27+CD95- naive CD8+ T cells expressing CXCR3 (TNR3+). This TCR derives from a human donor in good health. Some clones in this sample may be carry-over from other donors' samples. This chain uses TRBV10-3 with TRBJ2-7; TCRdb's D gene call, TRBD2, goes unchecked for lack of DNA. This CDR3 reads CAISESIALYEQYF.